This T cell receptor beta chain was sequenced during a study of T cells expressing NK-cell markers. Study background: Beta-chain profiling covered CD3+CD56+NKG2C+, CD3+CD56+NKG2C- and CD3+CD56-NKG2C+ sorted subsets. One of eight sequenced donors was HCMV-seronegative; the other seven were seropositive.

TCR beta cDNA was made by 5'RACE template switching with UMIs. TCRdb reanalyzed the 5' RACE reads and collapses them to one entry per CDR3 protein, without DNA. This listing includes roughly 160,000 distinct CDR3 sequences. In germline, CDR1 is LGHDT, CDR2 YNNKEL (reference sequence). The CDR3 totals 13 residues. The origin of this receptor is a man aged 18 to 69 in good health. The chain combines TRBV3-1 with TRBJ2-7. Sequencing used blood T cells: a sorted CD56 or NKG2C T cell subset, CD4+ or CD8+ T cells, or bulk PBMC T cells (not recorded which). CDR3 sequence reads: CASSQGGSHEQYF.